The 22 T cell receptor beta chains given below trace back to one sample, sequenced in a study of spatial heterogeneity in lung cancer. The sample's time point: sample taken at primary tumor resection. Whole RNA obtained from tumor, nontumor lung or frozen PBMC underwent sequencing without sorting. One entry per CDR3 protein results from TCRdb running MiXCR on the 5' RACE reads. The sample carries 50,000 or so distinct CDR3 sequences, less than 9% recorded once. The source was PBMCs, collected at surgery. All receptors derive from a female donor with early-stage non-small cell lung cancer.

This clonotype was detected many times. The chain couples TRBV7-2 to TRBJ2-7, with 8 nucleotides matching TRBD1. Trimming removed 1 base from V and 6 bases from J; junction bases left unmatched: 8. CDR3 size: 15 residues. Germline V gene data show CDR1 as SGHTA and CDR2 as FQGNSA. In DNA form, the CDR3 reads TGTGCCAGCAGCTTAGTGCGGACAGGGTATAGCGAGCAGTACTTC. It encodes CASSLVRTGYSEQYF.

This chain connects TRBV25-1 to TRBJ1-1; TRBD1 might be the D (6 bases). Germline CDR1 MGHDK, CDR2 SYGVNS. This CDR3 region has 13 residues. V lost 6 bases and J 0 bases, leaving 8 bases between the germline ends. The CDR3 DNA reads as TGTGCCAGCAGGCAGGGGTTGAACACTGAAGCTTTCTTT. It is translated as CASRQGLNTEAFF.

V is TRBV2 and J is TRBJ2-2; 11 bases map to TRBD2. Losses at the gene ends were 5 bases for V and 5 bases for J; bases not matched to a gene: 13. This CDR3 region has 18 residues. CDR1 and CDR2 from the germline V gene are SNHLY and FYNNEI. CDR3 in amino acids: CASSIPNSGGARTGELFF. The CDR3 nucleotides read TGTGCCAGCAGTATCCCGAATAGCGGGGGGGCAAGAACCGGGGAGCTGTTTTTT.

Ten or more counts support this clonotype. This rearrangement joins TRBV9 to TRBJ2-2; no clear D gene. V shed 0 bases and J shed 5 bases, with 14 bases lying between them. The CDR3 extends over 16 amino acids. CDR1 and CDR2 (germline): SGDLS, YYNGEE. CDR3 amino acids: CASSVVDTPRTGELFF. CDR3 in DNA: TGTGCCAGCAGCGTAGTTGACACACCGAGGACCGGGGAGCTGTTTTTT.

This clonotype was counted at least ten times. The V gene is TRBV7-2, the J gene TRBJ2-3, with 11 bases fitting TRBD2. Looked up from germline, CDR1 is SGHTA and CDR2 is FQGNSA. V lost 1 base and J lost 4; bases outside the gene matches: 4. The CDR3 covers 16 residues. The CDR3 DNA reads TGTGCCAGCAGCTTAGGACTAGCGGGGAAATCAGATACGCAGTATTTT. Amino acids: CASSLGLAGKSDTQYF.

This clonotype was observed at least ten times. The rearrangement links TRBV29-1 to TRBJ2-1; 7 bases match TRBD1. CDR1 and CDR2 (germline): SQVTM, ANQGSEA. This CDR3 region has 13 residues. After removal of 7 bases from V and 5 bases from J, the junction contained 8 bases not matched to a gene. CDR3 region: CSAAGTAHNEQFF. The CDR3 coding sequence is TGCAGCGCCGCCGGGACAGCCCACAATGAGCAGTTCTTC.

The table lists this clonotype with many counts. V gene TRBV7-2 combines with J gene TRBJ2-7; D unclear. The germline V gene encodes CDR1 SGHTA and CDR2 FQGNSA. The ends were cut back, 2 bases at V and 0 bases at J, with 2 bases in the middle. The CDR3 sequence is 12 residues long. The CDR3 coding sequence is TGTGCCAGCAGCTTAAGCTCCTACGAGCAGTACTTC. It translates to CASSLSSYEQYF.

This clonotype was observed a handful of times. The chain has TRBV12-3 or TRBV12-4 and TRBJ2-3, with D perhaps TRBD2 (6 bases). Trimming removed 0 bases from V and 3 bases from J, with 13 bases in between. CDR3 length: 16 residues. The CDR3 protein is CASSLATSIGTDTQYF. The CDR3 nucleotides read TGTGCCAGCAGTTTAGCTACTAGCATTGGGACAGATACGCAGTATTTT.

The sample holds many counts of this clonotype. The chain employs TRBV20-1 and TRBJ2-5; 8 nucleotides line up with TRBD2. J lost 2 bases, V lost 4 bases, and 3 bases had no gene match. CDR1 DFQATT and CDR2 SNEGSKA come from the germline V gene (reference sequence). This CDR3 region has 13 residues. This CDR3 is CSAKVAGQETQYF. The CDR3 DNA follows: TGCAGTGCTAAGGTAGCGGGGCAAGAGACCCAGTACTTC.

The chain combines TRBV12-3 or TRBV12-4 with TRBJ1-5; no definite D call. Between the trimmed V and J ends, which lost 1 base and 0 bases, there was a span of 7 bases. CDR3 length: 15 residues. The CDR3 sequence is CASSLEGVSNQPQHF. The CDR3 nucleotides read TGTGCCAGCAGTTTAGAAGGTGTTAGCAATCAGCCCCAGCATTTT.

This clonotype came up a few times. The rearrangement links TRBV7-9 to TRBJ1-1, with TRBD1 identical over 8 bases. Unmatched junction bases numbered 10, after V lost 10 bases and J lost 6 bases. The CDR3 consists of 13 residues. Per the germline V gene, CDR1 is SEHNR and CDR2 is FQNEAQ (reference sequence). In nucleotides, the CDR3 is TGTGCCACCCAACAGACAGGGGAGGCTGAAGCTTTCTTT. Amino acids: CATQQTGEAEAFF.

Ten or more counts support this clonotype. This chain connects TRBV13 to TRBJ2-3, with a tentative D call TRBD2 (7 bases). The V end lost 6 bases, the J end lost 2 bases, and 15 bases lay between the germline ends. Germline V gene data show CDR1 as PRHDT and CDR2 as FYEKMQ (reference sequence). The CDR3 is 15 amino acids. The CDR3 DNA is TGTGCCAGCAGTTTGGGGGGGGGCCCCACAGATACGCAGTATTTT. Protein product: CASSLGGGPTDTQYF.

In its sample, this clonotype was seen many times. The chain couples TRBV4-2 to TRBJ2-5, with D perhaps matching TRBD2 (7 bases). Trimming took off 1 base at V and 2 bases at J, with 17 bases between the two ends. This CDR3 contains 17 residues. Germline CDR1 reads LGHNA; CDR2 reads YNFKEQ. As DNA, the CDR3 is TGTGCCAGCAGCCAAGGGGTGGGCGGGGGCCTTCAAGAGACCCAGTACTTC. It is translated as CASSQGVGGGLQETQYF.

This chain links TRBV19 with TRBJ1-1; D not certain. CDR3 length: 13 residues. In germline, CDR1 is LNHDA, CDR2 SQIVND (reference sequence). Deletions cut 7 bases from V and 1 base from J, with 10 bases between. CDR3 amino acids: CASTRTENTEAFF. DNA of the CDR3: TGTGCCAGTACCCGGACGGAGAACACTGAAGCTTTCTTT. The entire variable domain, with the rest obtained from reference TRBV19 and TRBJ1-1, is as follows: DGGITQSPKYLFRKEGQNVTLSCEQNLNHDAMYWYRQDPGQGLRLIYYSQIVNDFQKGDIAEGYSVSREKKESFPLTVTSAQKNPTAFYLCASTRTENTEAFFGQGTRLTVV.

Ten or more counts support this clonotype. The chain employs TRBV5-1 and TRBJ1-1, with 7 bases fitting TRBD1. V shed 0 bases and J 8 bases; nucleotides not matched to a gene: 10. Germline CDR1 reads SGHRS; CDR2 reads YFSETQ. CDR3 length equals 15 residues. CDR3 DNA: TGCGCCAGCAGCTTGGCCGGGACAGCCCCGAGGGAAGCTTTCTTT. This encodes CASSLAGTAPREAFF.

In its sample, this clonotype was seen many times. This chain joins TRBV14 and TRBJ2-2; tentative D call: TRBD2 (7 bases). This CDR3 is built from 16 residues. Trimming removed 4 bases from V and 2 bases from J, with 14 bases in between. CDR1 is SGHDN and CDR2 is FVKESK in the germline V gene. The CDR3, as DNA: TGTGCCAGCAGCCGGAACGGGGGGCAAAACACCGGGGAGCTGTTTTTT. Protein: CASSRNGGQNTGELFF.

This clonotype was seen repeatedly, ten times or more. This sequence joins TRBV28 and TRBJ2-3, with TRBD2 identical over 8 bases. Trimming at V came to 4 bases and at J to 2 bases, leaving 2 bases not matched to a gene. The germline CDR1 and CDR2 sequences are MDHEN and SYDVKM. There are 14 residues in the CDR3. This CDR3 reads CASSSGLVTDTQYF. CDR3 bases: TGTGCCAGCAGTTCGGGACTAGTCACAGATACGCAGTATTTT.

This chain connects TRBV7-8 to TRBJ2-1, with D perhaps matching TRBD1 or TRBD2 (6 bases each). CDR3 size: 16 residues. Trimming cost V 7 bases and J 7 bases, with 23 bases left between them. CDR1 and CDR2 from the germline V gene are SGHVS and FQNEAQ. DNA of the CDR3: TGTGCCAGCACCCCATGGGGGGCCCTAGGGATAAATGAGCAGTTCTTC. Encoded protein: CASTPWGALGINEQFF.

In this sample, this clonotype turned up a few times. The gene calls are TRBV20-1 and TRBJ2-3, with 9 bases matching TRBD2. J lost 4 bases, V lost 4 bases, and 15 bases had no gene match. Germline V gene lookup returns CDR1 DFQATT and CDR2 SNEGSKA (reference sequence). The CDR3 covers 17 residues. The CDR3, as DNA: TGCAGTGCTACCTCCCCTGGAGGCGGGGGGGCAGCAGATACGCAGTATTTT. The encoded protein is CSATSPGGGGAADTQYF.

With respect to this clonotype: One end of the junction fails to match germline, which may point to a read error. The chain carries TRBV23-1 and TRBJ2-7; D remains unclear. TRBV23-1 is noted as an ORF with a role that remains uncertain. The CDR3 has 14 residues. CDR3 loop: CTSSHPGRTYEQYF. CDR3 in DNA: TGCACCAGCAGTCATCCCGGAAGGACCTACGAGCAGTACTTC.

This clonotype showed up just a few times. The chain employs TRBV6-5 and TRBJ1-1; weak D call: TRBD1 (6 bases). There are 14 residues in the CDR3. Trimming stripped 7 bases from V and 5 bases from J, with 17 bases between. CDR1 and CDR2 from the germline V gene are MNHEY and SVGAGI. DNA for the CDR3: TGTGCCAGCAACCCAACACCAGGGGTTACTGAAGCTTTCTTT. Amino acid sequence: CASNPTPGVTEAFF.

This clonotype was counted many times. J is TRBJ1-3 and V is TRBV7-2; D not certain. The CDR3 sequence is 15 residues long. The V gene lost 0 bases and the J gene lost 3 bases, with 9 bases spanning the gap. Germline V gives CDR1 SGHTA, CDR2 FQGNSA. In DNA, the CDR3 is TGTGCCAGCAGCTTAGCCATTCGAGGTGGAAACACCATATATTTT. Protein product: CASSLAIRGGNTIYF.